This TCR beta chain derives from a study of blood T cell repertoires in COVID-19 (dated by TCRdb to 2018 to 2020). Study-level background: Samples from collaborators originated in the United States, Italy and Spain and spanned both the acute and convalescent phases of COVID-19. The prospective study material was composed of cDNA or gDNA derived from T cells, B-cell-depleted T cells, or PBMCs. The repertoires were released in a freely available public database meant as a resource for research on the immune response to SARS-CoV-2. Where HLA class I and class II types were available, the types were taken from metadata supplied by the sample provider, not from assay-based typing. The sample metadata nearly always contained a de-identified subject ID, COVID-19 status, age in years and sex. The samples were drawn from the first 160 participants of the ongoing ImmuneRACE study and from 1,254 subjects provided by 6 global collaborators. Subjects who had been exposed to COVID-19, were actively infected with it, or had recovered from it provided the deeply sampled blood TCRbeta repertoires that made up the dataset. Study-level results and caveats: The quantity of clinical and demographic metadata differed by source and by participant and was supplied without curation.

TCRbeta CDR3 regions were amplified from genomic DNA using the immunoSEQ Assay, a bias-controlled multiplex PCR. The study's own analysis went as follows. The number of nucleated cells in each sample was estimated by amplification of reference gene primers within the assay. To quantify the absolute abundance of each unique TCRbeta CDR3 rearrangement, sequence reads were collapsed and filtered. Productive Simpson clonality was computed per sample as the square root of Simpson's diversity index over productive rearrangements. The table comes from immuneACCESS by way of TCRdb, which keeps in-frame sequences with V and J called. Part of the clones is missing from these tables; in studies checked, under half for an unresolved V gene and the rest for unknown reasons. V and J calls and clone size are as listed in that table; D and trimming were resolved from the DNA. The table for this sample lists under 300,000 clones; around 90% of them were counted only once. Of the sample, about 1.2% is held by the ten largest clones.

As for this clone: Its specific antigen is unknown. Per-base quality was not reported, and no clone a single base away is much larger than it.

Participants in the prospective study were aged about 18 to 90 years, lived in some 24 United States geographic areas, and enrolled through a virtual design. To assign participants to cohorts, the prospective study relied on clinical history that participants themselves reported in a screening survey and a study questionnaire. In the prospective study, whole blood, serum and a nasopharyngeal or oropharyngeal swab were collected from each participant by mobile phlebotomists. Over an approximately 2-month period, participants in the prospective study had the option of providing additional blood draws and questionnaires. Before DNA extraction, prospective study blood samples were shipped either frozen or at room temperature. The TCR was taken from a human donor in a cohort exposed to, infected with or recovered from COVID-19 (not recorded which). The donor label of this sample is uncertain. The sequencing sample was made of PBMCs or T cells enriched from blood (not recorded which).

The nucleotide sequence is TGTGCCAGCAGCCCGGGGGTCGTTGAAGGCAATGAGCAGTTCTTC. Its translation is CASSPGVVEGNEQFF. Recombination linked TRBV5-4 to TRBJ2-1; the D region possibly corresponds to TRBD2 (6 bases align). The CDR3 runs 15 residues from the cysteine to the phenylalanine. CDR3 DNA is the only sequence kept; it has 45 bases, read in frame from the first base. V and J are truncated by 4 bases and 6 bases respectively, leaving an intervening sequence of 17 bases. According to the germline V gene (reference sequence), CDR1 reads SGHNT and CDR2 reads YYREEE.